These T cell receptor beta chains were read from a single sample in a study of T cell repertoires in cytomegalovirus infection. MiXCR, run by TCRdb on the reads, gives a single entry per CDR3 protein. The sample consists of some 400,000 distinct CDR3 sequences, approximately 31% of them appearing once. The sequencing sample was made of PBMCs. The receptors derive from a human donor in good health (CMV status not recorded). Some clones in this sample may be carry-over from other donors' samples. Both conserved end residues are part of each CDR3. Each record gives: D gene, J gene, V gene, clone size, CDR3 protein, CDR3 DNA. D genes are given only for firm matches. Size is stated for part of the rows, as once, few or many counts, or as a class when the clone is expanded.

D gene: NA; J gene: TRBJ1-1; V gene: TRBV27; clone size: few; CDR3 protein: CASSLSGWLSNTEAFF; CDR3 DNA: TGTGCCAGCAGTTTAAGCGGATGGTTGTCGAACACTGAAGCTTTCTTT
D gene: NA; J gene: TRBJ2-1; V gene: TRBV7-9; clone size: NA; CDR3 protein: CASSARLERDNEQFF; CDR3 DNA: TGTGCCAGCAGCGCCCGTCTGGAGAGGGACAATGAGCAGTTCTTC
D gene: TRBD1; J gene: TRBJ2-7; V gene: TRBV10-3; clone size: NA; CDR3 protein: CAIRGGAREQYF; CDR3 DNA: TGTGCCATCAGAGGGGGCGCGAGGGAGCAGTACTTC
D gene: NA; J gene: TRBJ2-7; V gene: TRBV6-2/TRBV6-3; clone size: few; CDR3 protein: CASSRMDYEQYF; CDR3 DNA: TGTGCCAGCAGCAGGATGGACTACGAGCAGTACTTC
D gene: TRBD1; J gene: TRBJ1-4; V gene: TRBV25-1; clone size: NA; CDR3 protein: CASSEGRDRWPATNETLFF; CDR3 DNA: TGTGCCAGCAGTGAAGGCCGGGACAGGTGGCCTGCAACTAATGAAACACTGTTTTTT
D gene: TRBD1; J gene: TRBJ2-7; V gene: TRBV2; clone size: few; CDR3 protein: CASSYGTGRSYEQYF; CDR3 DNA: TGTGCCAGCAGCTACGGGACAGGAAGGTCTTACGAGCAGTACTTC
D gene: TRBD2; J gene: TRBJ2-1; V gene: TRBV7-3; clone size: NA; CDR3 protein: CAISHTRAGGHEQFF; CDR3 DNA: TGTGCCATCAGCCATACTCGAGCGGGGGGTCATGAGCAGTTCTTC
D gene: TRBD1; J gene: TRBJ2-7; V gene: TRBV6-8; clone size: NA; CDR3 protein: CSSSYGTGGLEQYF; CDR3 DNA: TGTTCCAGCAGTTACGGGACAGGGGGGCTCGAGCAGTACTTC
D gene: TRBD1; J gene: TRBJ1-1; V gene: TRBV3-1; clone size: NA; CDR3 protein: CASSPIAGTGGSAVFTEAFF; CDR3 DNA: TGTGCCAGCAGCCCGATTGCCGGGACAGGGGGCTCCGCCGTGTTCACTGAAGCTTTCTTT
D gene: TRBD1; J gene: TRBJ2-2; V gene: TRBV5-1; clone size: NA; CDR3 protein: CASSTGQGYGELFF; CDR3 DNA: TGCGCCAGCAGCACAGGACAGGGGTACGGGGAGCTGTTTTTT
D gene: NA; J gene: TRBJ1-4; V gene: TRBV11-2; clone size: many; CDR3 protein: CASSLDSEKLFF; CDR3 DNA: TGTGCCAGCAGCTTAGACAGCGAAAAACTGTTTTTT
D gene: NA; J gene: TRBJ1-2; V gene: TRBV6-1; clone size: few; CDR3 protein: CASSESATVIYGYTF; CDR3 DNA: TGTGCCAGCAGTGAATCGGCGACAGTAATTTATGGCTACACCTTC
D gene: NA; J gene: TRBJ2-1; V gene: TRBV5-6; clone size: NA; CDR3 protein: CASSLAGPGEQFF; CDR3 DNA: TGTGCCAGCAGCTTGGCCGGGCCCGGTGAGCAGTTCTTC
D gene: NA; J gene: TRBJ1-4; V gene: TRBV5-1; clone size: few; CDR3 protein: CASSSGANEKLFF; CDR3 DNA: TGCGCCAGCAGCTCGGGTGCTAATGAAAAACTGTTTTTT
D gene: NA; J gene: TRBJ1-5; V gene: TRBV7-8; clone size: many; CDR3 protein: CASSLWAASNQPQHF; CDR3 DNA: TGTGCCAGCAGCTTATGGGCGGCAAGCAATCAGCCCCAGCATTTT
D gene: NA; J gene: TRBJ2-7; V gene: TRBV6-6; clone size: few; CDR3 protein: CASSYSVPSEQYF; CDR3 DNA: TGTGCCAGCAGTTACTCCGTCCCCAGCGAGCAGTACTTC
D gene: NA; J gene: TRBJ2-1; V gene: TRBV2; clone size: once; CDR3 protein: CASSETLDEFF; CDR3 DNA: TGTGCCAGCAGTGAAACCCTAGACGAGTTCTTC
D gene: NA; J gene: TRBJ2-3; V gene: TRBV6-1; clone size: many; CDR3 protein: CASSLARPADTQYF; CDR3 DNA: TGTGCCAGCAGTTTAGCGCGGCCCGCAGATACGCAGTATTTT
D gene: TRBD2; J gene: TRBJ2-1; V gene: TRBV20-1; clone size: NA; CDR3 protein: CSARDYTSGGSLDEQFF; CDR3 DNA: TGCAGTGCTAGAGATTATACTAGCGGGGGGTCCCTCGATGAGCAGTTCTTC
D gene: NA; J gene: TRBJ2-6; V gene: TRBV28; clone size: many; CDR3 protein: CASSLWGSSGANVLTF; CDR3 DNA: TGTGCCAGCAGTTTATGGGGGTCCTCTGGGGCCAACGTCCTGACTTTC
D gene: NA; J gene: TRBJ2-3; V gene: TRBV7-6; clone size: many; CDR3 protein: CASSLVGQPDTQYF; CDR3 DNA: TGTGCCAGCAGCTTAGTTGGACAACCAGATACGCAGTATTTT
D gene: NA; J gene: TRBJ1-2; V gene: TRBV12-3/TRBV12-4; clone size: few; CDR3 protein: CASRRPNYGYTF; CDR3 DNA: TGTGCCAGCAGAAGGCCTAACTATGGCTACACCTTC
D gene: TRBD1; J gene: TRBJ1-5; V gene: TRBV12-3/TRBV12-4; clone size: NA; CDR3 protein: CASSLGQDNQPQRF; CDR3 DNA: TGTGCCAGCAGCCTGGGACAGGACAATCAGCCCCAGCGTTTT
D gene: TRBD2; J gene: TRBJ2-1; V gene: TRBV11-2; clone size: many; CDR3 protein: CASSPPGLAGGRSSYNEQFF; CDR3 DNA: TGTGCCAGCAGCCCTCCGGGACTAGCGGGGGGTAGGAGCTCCTACAATGAGCAGTTCTTC
D gene: NA; J gene: TRBJ2-7; V gene: TRBV9; clone size: NA; CDR3 protein: CASSANRQAESYEQYF; CDR3 DNA: TGTGCCAGCAGCGCCAACCGACAGGCGGAGTCCTACGAGCAGTACTTC
D gene: NA; J gene: TRBJ2-7; V gene: TRBV6-5; clone size: NA; CDR3 protein: CASSYSNLAAYEQYF; CDR3 DNA: TGTGCCAGCAGTTACTCGAACCTAGCAGCCTACGAGCAGTACTTC
D gene: TRBD1; J gene: TRBJ2-5; V gene: TRBV6-1; clone size: NA; CDR3 protein: CVSGTGGLETQYF; CDR3 DNA: TGTGTCAGTGGGACAGGGGGTTTGGAGACCCAGTACTTC
D gene: NA; J gene: TRBJ2-1; V gene: TRBV6-2/TRBV6-3; clone size: NA; CDR3 protein: CASSPSWGYNEQFF; CDR3 DNA: TGTGCCAGCAGTCCCTCGTGGGGCTACAATGAGCAGTTCTTC
D gene: NA; J gene: TRBJ1-3; V gene: TRBV7-2; clone size: NA; CDR3 protein: CASSLRFIGNTIYF; CDR3 DNA: TGTGCCAGCAGCTTAAGGTTTATTGGAAACACCATATATTTT
D gene: TRBD1; J gene: TRBJ2-7; V gene: TRBV5-1; clone size: once; CDR3 protein: CASSFQAGGEYEQYF; CDR3 DNA: TGCGCCAGCAGCTTTCAGGCAGGGGGAGAATACGAGCAGTACTTC
D gene: NA; J gene: TRBJ2-5; V gene: TRBV7-2; clone size: NA; CDR3 protein: CASSLLGPVKETQYF; CDR3 DNA: TGTGCCAGCAGCTTACTTGGACCCGTGAAAGAGACCCAGTACTTC
D gene: TRBD1; J gene: TRBJ2-1; V gene: TRBV12-3/TRBV12-4; clone size: many; CDR3 protein: CASSVWDRAGDEQFF; CDR3 DNA: TGTGCCAGCAGTGTGTGGGACAGGGCGGGAGATGAGCAGTTCTTC
D gene: NA; J gene: TRBJ2-7; V gene: TRBV11-2; clone size: NA; CDR3 protein: CASSLLRAPREQYF; CDR3 DNA: TGTGCCAGCAGCTTACTTAGGGCGCCGCGCGAGCAGTACTTC
D gene: NA; J gene: TRBJ2-1; V gene: TRBV12-3/TRBV12-4; clone size: many; CDR3 protein: CASSSNRGGGASNEQFF; CDR3 DNA: TGTGCCAGCAGTTCCAACCGTGGGGGCGGGGCCAGCAATGAGCAGTTCTTC
D gene: NA; J gene: TRBJ2-3; V gene: TRBV7-9; clone size: few; CDR3 protein: CASSPSRESGTDTQYF; CDR3 DNA: TGTGCCAGCAGCCCCTCCCGAGAGTCGGGCACAGATACGCAGTATTTT
D gene: NA; J gene: TRBJ1-5; V gene: TRBV5-6; clone size: NA; CDR3 protein: CASSLTAVPNQPQHF; CDR3 DNA: TGTGCCAGCAGCTTGACCGCCGTCCCCAATCAGCCCCAGCATTTT
D gene: NA; J gene: TRBJ2-3; V gene: TRBV12-3/TRBV12-4; clone size: few; CDR3 protein: CASSPNAGTDTQYF; CDR3 DNA: TGTGCCAGCAGTCCCAACGCAGGAACAGATACGCAGTATTTT
D gene: TRBD2; J gene: TRBJ2-7; V gene: TRBV12-3/TRBV12-4; clone size: NA; CDR3 protein: CASNLGLAAEQYF; CDR3 DNA: TGTGCCAGCAACCTGGGACTAGCCGCCGAGCAGTACTTC
D gene: NA; J gene: TRBJ1-1; V gene: TRBV29-1; clone size: few; CDR3 protein: CSVAGMRQGNTEAFF; CDR3 DNA: TGCAGCGTTGCGGGGATGAGGCAGGGGAACACTGAAGCTTTCTTT
D gene: NA; J gene: TRBJ2-5; V gene: TRBV7-6; clone size: few; CDR3 protein: CASSFGTYQETQYF; CDR3 DNA: TGTGCCAGCAGCTTCGGGACATATCAAGAGACCCAGTACTTC
D gene: NA; J gene: TRBJ2-7; V gene: TRBV29-1; clone size: NA; CDR3 protein: CSVLDGGLTYEQYF; CDR3 DNA: TGCAGCGTGCTGGACGGGGGGCTCACGTACGAGCAGTACTTC
D gene: NA; J gene: TRBJ2-2; V gene: TRBV7-2; clone size: NA; CDR3 protein: CASSSQGTVELFF; CDR3 DNA: TGTGCCAGCAGCTCACAGGGCACCGTGGAGCTGTTTTTT
D gene: TRBD1; J gene: TRBJ2-6; V gene: TRBV7-8; clone size: NA; CDR3 protein: CASSLRSTGGIAGANVLTF; CDR3 DNA: TGTGCCAGCAGCCTCCGTTCGACAGGGGGCATCGCTGGGGCCAACGTCCTGACTTTC
D gene: NA; J gene: TRBJ1-2; V gene: TRBV4-3; clone size: NA; CDR3 protein: CASILLRGGDGYTF; CDR3 DNA: TGCGCCAGCATCCTCCTACGGGGGGGAGATGGCTACACCTTC
D gene: NA; J gene: TRBJ2-2; V gene: TRBV7-3; clone size: few; CDR3 protein: CASSLGLPNTGELFF; CDR3 DNA: TGTGCCAGCAGCTTAGGGCTGCCGAACACCGGGGAGCTGTTTTTT
D gene: NA; J gene: TRBJ1-1; V gene: TRBV7-9; clone size: many; CDR3 protein: CASSLVGLVTEAFF; CDR3 DNA: TGTGCCAGCAGCTTAGTAGGGCTCGTCACTGAAGCTTTCTTT
D gene: NA; J gene: TRBJ2-2; V gene: TRBV7-8; clone size: many; CDR3 protein: CASSLGINRGTGELFF; CDR3 DNA: TGTGCCAGCAGCTTAGGTATCAACCGGGGCACCGGGGAGCTGTTTTTT
D gene: TRBD1; J gene: TRBJ1-2; V gene: TRBV28; clone size: few; CDR3 protein: CASSRTGLGAYGYTF; CDR3 DNA: TGTGCCAGCAGTCGGACAGGGTTAGGGGCGTATGGCTACACCTTC
D gene: NA; J gene: TRBJ1-4; V gene: TRBV7-8; clone size: few; CDR3 protein: CASRLHRDRGEKLFF; CDR3 DNA: TGTGCCAGCAGACTTCACCGGGACCGAGGGGAAAAACTGTTTTTT
D gene: NA; J gene: TRBJ2-2; V gene: TRBV7-6; clone size: NA; CDR3 protein: CASSSKNTVELFF; CDR3 DNA: TGTGCCAGCAGCTCCAAGAACACCGTGGAGCTGTTTTTT
D gene: TRBD2; J gene: TRBJ2-7; V gene: TRBV7-2; clone size: many; CDR3 protein: CASSLRTSGAYEQYF; CDR3 DNA: TGTGCCAGCAGCTTGCGGACTAGCGGGGCCTACGAGCAGTACTTC
D gene: TRBD1; J gene: TRBJ1-4; V gene: TRBV6-1; clone size: NA; CDR3 protein: CASSQRGLRGEKLFF; CDR3 DNA: TGTGCCAGCAGCCAGAGGGGGCTACGGGGTGAAAAACTGTTTTTT